This T cell receptor (beta chain) was recovered during a study of shared T cell receptors in the human thymus. The data were produced by immunoSEQ multiplex PCR, yet TCRdb's version contains in-frame clones alone and is incomplete. The sample shows 540,000 or so clones, 75% to 80% of them seen only once. The sample was also reused in another study, on human thymus T cells. That source adds: Healthy Finnish infants having corrective surgery for congenital heart defects served as donors. In corrective heart surgery, resections were taken, and these provided the thymus tissue. V and J genes seemed to be used with bias in thymic and blood repertoires.

This TCR derives from a boy under two years old with a congenital heart defect. Sequenced: thymocytes.

The chain's CDR3 is CASSQDRGGEKLFF. As DNA, the CDR3 is TGCGCCAGCAGCCAGGACAGGGGAGGTGAAAAACTGTTTTTT. The chain joins TRBV4-1 to TRBJ1-4; 9 positions match TRBD1. The V gene's germline CDR1 is MGHRA and CDR2 YSYEKL. Losses at the gene ends were 3 bases for V and 7 bases for J; bases not matched to a gene: 3. This CDR3 is built from 14 residues.